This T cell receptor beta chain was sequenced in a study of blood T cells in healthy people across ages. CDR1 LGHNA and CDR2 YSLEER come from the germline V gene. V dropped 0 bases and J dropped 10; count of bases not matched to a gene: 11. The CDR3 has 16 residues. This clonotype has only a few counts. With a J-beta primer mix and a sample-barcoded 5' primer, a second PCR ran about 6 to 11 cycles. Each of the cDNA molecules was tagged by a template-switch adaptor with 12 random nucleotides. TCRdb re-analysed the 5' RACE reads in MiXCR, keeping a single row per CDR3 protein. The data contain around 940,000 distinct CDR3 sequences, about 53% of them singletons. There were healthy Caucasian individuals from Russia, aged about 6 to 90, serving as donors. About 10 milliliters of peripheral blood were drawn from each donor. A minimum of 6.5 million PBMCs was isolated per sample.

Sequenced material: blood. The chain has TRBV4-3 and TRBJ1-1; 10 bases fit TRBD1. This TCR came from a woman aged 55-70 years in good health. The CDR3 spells CASSQEGQGPLFPAFF. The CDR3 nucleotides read TGCGCCAGCAGCCAAGAGGGACAGGGGCCCCTGTTCCCAGCTTTCTTT.